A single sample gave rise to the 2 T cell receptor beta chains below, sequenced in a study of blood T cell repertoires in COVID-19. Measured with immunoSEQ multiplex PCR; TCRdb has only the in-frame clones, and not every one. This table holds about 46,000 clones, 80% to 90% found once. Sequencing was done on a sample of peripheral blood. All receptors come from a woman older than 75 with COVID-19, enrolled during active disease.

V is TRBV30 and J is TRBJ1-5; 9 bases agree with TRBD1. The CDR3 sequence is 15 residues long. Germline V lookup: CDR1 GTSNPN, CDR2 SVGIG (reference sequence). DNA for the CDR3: TGTGGAGGGAAAGTCGGGACAGGGTGGGGGCAGCCCCAGCATTTT. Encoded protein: CGGKVGTGWGQPQHF.

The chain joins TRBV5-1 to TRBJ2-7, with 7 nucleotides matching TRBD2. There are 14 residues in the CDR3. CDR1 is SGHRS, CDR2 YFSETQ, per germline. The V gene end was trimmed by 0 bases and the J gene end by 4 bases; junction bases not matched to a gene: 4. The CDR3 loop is CASSLVAGAYEQYF. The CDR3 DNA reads TGCGCCAGCAGCTTGGTTGCGGGAGCTTACGAGCAGTACTTC.